This passage covers 14 T cell receptor beta chains from one sample sequenced in a study of control samples from healthy donors and cancer patients. Measured with immunoSEQ multiplex PCR; TCRdb has only the in-frame clones, and not every one. The sample shows 200,000 to 250,000 clones, 85% to 95% of them seen only once. Sequencing was performed on blood. These receptors all come from a man aged 50 or older in good health.

This clone was recorded once. The genes are TRBV10-2 and TRBJ1-1; D call uncertain. Germline V gives CDR1 WSHSY, CDR2 SAAADI. This CDR3 is built from 12 residues. Trimming left V 8 bases short and J 5 bases short, with 12 bases between. Here the CDR3 reads CASRTGGTEAFF. In DNA form, the CDR3 reads TGCGCCAGCCGGACGGGAGGGACTGAAGCTTTCTTT.

The rearrangement uses TRBV24-1 and TRBJ2-3; maybe TRBD1 (5 bases). Germline V gene sequence: CDR1 KGHDR, CDR2 SFDVKD. CDR3 length: 16 amino acids. V lost 7 bases, J lost 2 bases, and 18 bases lay in between. The CDR3 DNA reads as TGTGCCACCAGCCCTGGGGCACACTTAATCACAGATACGCAGTATTTT. Its protein is CATSPGAHLITDTQYF.

The V gene is TRBV13, the J gene TRBJ1-4; 8 positions agree with TRBD1. The length of the CDR3 is 15 residues. V gave up 6 bases and J gave up 5 bases; unmatched junction bases: 8. Germline V gives CDR1 PRHDT, CDR2 FYEKMQ (reference sequence). The CDR3 loop reads CASRLTGGGNEKLFF. Here the CDR3 DNA reads TGTGCCAGCAGACTTACAGGGGGGGGAAATGAAAAACTGTTTTTT.

The genes are TRBV9 and TRBJ1-6; the D is unclear. The V and J ends lost 6 bases and 10 bases respectively, with 20 bases between them. This CDR3 is built from 15 residues. Germline CDR1 reads SGDLS; CDR2 reads YYNGEE. The CDR3 DNA is TGTGCCAGCACCCCTAGGGCAGACTCTATATCACCCCTCCACTTT. As protein: CASTPRADSISPLHF.

The chain's CDR3 is CASRMDSLGGDTQYF. DNA of the CDR3: TGTGCCAGCAGGATGGACAGCCTTGGGGGGGATACGCAGTATTTT. This chain links TRBV6-5 with TRBJ2-3, with D tentatively TRBD1 or TRBD2 (6 bases each). This CDR3 has 15 amino acids. Germline CDR1 MNHEY, CDR2 SVGAGI. Trimming took 6 bases from V and 6 from J, leaving 19 bases between them.

This chain connects TRBV11-3 to TRBJ2-7; the match to TRBD1 covers 9 bases. Germline-derived CDR1 and CDR2 are SGHNT and YENEEA. The CDR3 totals 17 residues. J lost 3 bases, V lost 5 bases, and 14 bases had no gene match. CDR3 sequence (DNA): TGTGCCAGCAGCCCGGGGACAGGGAAGGTTGGGAGCTACGAGCAGTACTTC. As protein: CASSPGTGKVGSYEQYF.

As regards this clone: This sample also contains other DNA sequences that code for the same CDR3. The V and J genes are TRBV28 and TRBJ2-7; D possibly uses TRBD1 or TRBD2 (5 bases each). In germline, CDR1 is MDHEN, CDR2 SYDVKM. The CDR3 consists of 12 residues. Trimming cost V 2 bases and J 4 bases, with 6 bases left between them. CDR3 bases: TGTGCCAGCAGTTTAGGGGGATACGAGCAGTACGTC. It is translated as CASSLGGYEQYV.

The rearrangement uses TRBV5-1 and TRBJ2-2; 10 bases align to TRBD1. Germline CDR1 SGHRS, CDR2 YFSETQ. Trimming took 2 bases from V and 4 from J; bases not matched to a gene: 2. This CDR3 spans 15 amino acids. CDR3 residues: CASSLRTGGTGELFF. The CDR3 DNA reads as TGCGCCAGCAGCTTAAGGACAGGGGGCACCGGGGAGCTGTTTTTT. Full variable domain (outside the CDR3, taken from reference TRBV5-1 and TRBJ2-2): KAGVTQTPRYLIKTRGQQVTLSCSPISGHRSVSWYQQTPGQGLQFLFEYFSETQRNKGNFPGRFSGRQFSNSRSEMNVSTLELGDSALYLCASSLRTGGTGELFFGEGSRLTVL.

This clone has just one count. The chain is built from TRBV28 and TRBJ1-6; a possible D gene is TRBD1 (6 bases). This CDR3 has 13 amino acids. Germline V gene lookup returns CDR1 MDHEN and CDR2 SYDVKM. V lost 4 bases to trimming and J lost 18 bases, with 19 bases between them. CDR3 sequence reads: CASSSREMGTSHF. In nucleotides, the CDR3 is TGTGCCAGCAGTTCCCGGGAGATGGGGACAAGCCACTTT. Drawing the rest from reference TRBV28 and TRBJ1-6, the complete variable domain is DVKVTQSSRYLVKRTGEKVFLECVQDMDHENMFWYRQDPGLGLRLIYFSYDVKMKEKGDIPEGYSVSREKKERFSLILESASTNQTSMYLCASSSREMGTSHFGNGTRLTVT.

This clone was recorded only once. This chain connects TRBV24-1 to TRBJ2-3, with 10 nucleotides matching TRBD2. The CDR3 runs 16 residues. Germline loops: CDR1 KGHDR, CDR2 SFDVKD. With V trimmed by 3 bases and J by 6 bases, 8 bases remained unmatched. In nucleotides, the CDR3 is TGTGCCACCAGTGATCCGGAGCGGGGGGGATCCGATACGCAGTATTTT. It yields the protein CATSDPERGGSDTQYF.

This chain connects TRBV28 to TRBJ2-5; TRBD1 is a possible D gene (6 bases). CDR3 length equals 13 residues. Germline CDR1 is MDHEN and CDR2 is SYDVKM. V lost 2 bases and J 6 bases, leaving 10 bases between the germline ends. The CDR3 loop is CASSLVGTKTQYF. CDR3 in DNA: TGTGCCAGCAGTTTAGTGGGGACAAAGACCCAGTACTTC.

This rearrangement joins TRBV10-3 to TRBJ2-1, with 8 nucleotides matching TRBD1. Unmatched junction bases numbered 4, after V lost 0 bases and J lost 6 bases. Germline values: CDR1 ENHRY, CDR2 SYGVKD. This CDR3 is 15 amino acids long. Here the CDR3 reads CAISESGQGANEQFF. As DNA, the CDR3 is TGTGCCATCAGTGAGTCGGGTCAGGGGGCCAATGAGCAGTTCTTC.

The rearrangement uses TRBV7-3 and TRBJ2-2, with TRBD1 matching over 8 bases. V lost 5 bases, J lost 7 bases, and 6 bases stayed unmatched. Germline loops: CDR1 SGHTA, CDR2 FQGTGA. The CDR3 is 14 amino acids. The CDR3, as DNA: TGTGCCAGCAGCAATGGACAGGGTGTCGGGGAGCTGTTTTTT. Its protein product is CASSNGQGVGELFF.

The chain combines TRBV19 with TRBJ2-5, with 7 bases fitting TRBD2. There are 16 residues in the CDR3. J gave up 1 base and V 1 base, and 6 bases lay outside the gene matches. The V gene's germline CDR1 is LNHDA and CDR2 SQIVND (reference sequence). In DNA form, the CDR3 reads TGTGCCAGTAGTATAGGGGGGGGAGGGCGCCAAGAGACCCAGTACTTC. This gives the protein CASSIGGGGRQETQYF.